The text below deals with one T cell receptor beta chain. The antigen remains unidentified. Per the germline V gene, CDR1 is SNHLY and CDR2 is FYNNEI. V lost 1 base and J 2 bases, leaving 3 bases between the germline ends. This CDR3 contains 13 residues. These data come from a study of OX40 agonist ivuxolimab in advanced cancers. Findings and caveats of the study: Clones of CD4+ and CD8+ blood T cells grew by week 6 at doses of 0.1 to 3.0 mg/kg. Average numbers of expanded clones were greater in CD8+ T cells than in CD4+. Some nonresponders additionally presented with little normalized T-cell clonal expansion.

The assay was immunoSEQ multiplex PCR, and TCRdb's table has in-frame clones only and misses some. The sample carries about 33,000 clones, about 88% recorded once. This clonotype originated in an adult with an advanced solid tumor such as melanoma, head and neck, liver or kidney cancer. V usage is TRBV2 and J usage is TRBJ1-5; D gene uncertain. This material consisted of CD4+ or CD8+ T cells sorted from blood, taken in a trial of the OX40 agonist ivuxolimab. The CDR3 region has the DNA TGTGCCAGCAGTGAAGGGCGCAATCAGCCCCAGCATTTT. Encoded protein: CASSEGRNQPQHF.